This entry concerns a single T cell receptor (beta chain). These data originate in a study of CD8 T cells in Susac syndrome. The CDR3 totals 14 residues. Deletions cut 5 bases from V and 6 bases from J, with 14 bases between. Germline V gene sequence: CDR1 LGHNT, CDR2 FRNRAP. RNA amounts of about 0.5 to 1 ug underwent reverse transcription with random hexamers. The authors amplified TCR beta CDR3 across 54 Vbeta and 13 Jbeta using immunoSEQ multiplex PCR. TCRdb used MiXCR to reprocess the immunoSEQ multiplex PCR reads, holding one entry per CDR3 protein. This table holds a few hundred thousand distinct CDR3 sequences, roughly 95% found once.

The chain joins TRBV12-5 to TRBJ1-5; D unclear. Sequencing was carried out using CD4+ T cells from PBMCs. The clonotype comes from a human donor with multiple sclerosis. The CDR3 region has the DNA TGTGCTAGTGGTCGATCCCCGGGAGGTCAGCCCCAGCATTTT. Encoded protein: CASGRSPGGQPQHF.